The clone carrying this T cell receptor (beta chain) occurred a few times. The antigen is undetermined. The sample originates from a study of beta chain features in type 1 diabetes. Across the whole study: Examination spanned about 99 million sorted cells from all samples.

Germline assignment: CDR1 WSHSY and CDR2 SAAADI. With 6 bases removed from V and 0 bases from J, the gap between germline ends came to 9 bases. CDR3 length: 13 residues. Study-wide findings and caveats: Since sequencing was performed on cDNA, cells with high TCR expression could be over-represented. The study found moderately but significantly shorter TCRB CDR3s in all four CD4+ subsets of Type 1 diabetes patients.

Reverse transcribing all isolated RNA meant expressed TCRB transcripts were sequenced. TCRdb's table, derived via immunoSEQ multiplex PCR, lists solely in-frame clones and lacks some. The sample lists fewer than 350,000 clones, 15% occurring once. The sample was naive CD4+ T cells from blood. The V and J genes are TRBV10-2 and TRBJ2-7, with D possibly TRBD1 on 5 matching bases. The receptor was derived from a man younger than 35 with type 1 diabetes. The CDR3 region has the DNA TGCGCCAGCAGGGACACCCTCTCCTACGAGCAGTACTTC. It yields the protein CASRDTLSYEQYF.